The present entry profiles one T cell receptor beta chain with its context. These data originate in a study of cytomegalovirus exposure and HLA in healthy donors. The CDR3 is made up of 11 amino acids. Germline CDR1 is DFQATT and CDR2 is SNEGSKA (reference sequence). The germline V and J ends were trimmed by 5 bases and 7 bases, with 9 bases remaining between them. Amplification used 60 Vbeta primers and 13 Jbeta primers. Assay: immunoSEQ multiplex PCR; the TCRdb copy retains only in-frame clones and omits some. The sample holds 140,000 or so clones, about 80% seen once. The receptor was derived from a woman aged 60-75 years in good health and CMV-seropositive. Sequenced material: PBMCs. This chain connects TRBV20-1 to TRBJ2-1; no definite D call. In DNA form, the CDR3 reads TGCAGTGCTCTAACTTATAATGAGCAGTTCTTC. Translating it yields CSALTYNEQFF.